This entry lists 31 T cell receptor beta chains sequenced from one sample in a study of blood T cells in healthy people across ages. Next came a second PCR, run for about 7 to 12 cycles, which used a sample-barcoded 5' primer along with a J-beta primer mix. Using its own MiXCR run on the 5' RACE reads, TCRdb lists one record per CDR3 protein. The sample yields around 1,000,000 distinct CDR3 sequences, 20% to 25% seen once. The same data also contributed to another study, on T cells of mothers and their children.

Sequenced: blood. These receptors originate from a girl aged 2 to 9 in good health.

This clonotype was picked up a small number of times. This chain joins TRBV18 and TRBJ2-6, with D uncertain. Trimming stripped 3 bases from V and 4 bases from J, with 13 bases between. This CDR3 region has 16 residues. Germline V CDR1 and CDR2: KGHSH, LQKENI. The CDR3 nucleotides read TGTGCCAGCTCACCTAACCTGGCAGGCGGGGCCAACGTCCTGACTTTC. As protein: CASSPNLAGGANVLTF.

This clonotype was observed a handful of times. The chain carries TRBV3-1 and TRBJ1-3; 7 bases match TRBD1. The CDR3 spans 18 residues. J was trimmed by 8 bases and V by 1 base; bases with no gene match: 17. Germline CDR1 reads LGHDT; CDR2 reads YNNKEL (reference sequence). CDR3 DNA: TGTGCCAGCAGCCAAGGAAGTCGGACCATCGGGACAGAAGACACCATATATTTT. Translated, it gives CASSQGSRTIGTEDTIYF.

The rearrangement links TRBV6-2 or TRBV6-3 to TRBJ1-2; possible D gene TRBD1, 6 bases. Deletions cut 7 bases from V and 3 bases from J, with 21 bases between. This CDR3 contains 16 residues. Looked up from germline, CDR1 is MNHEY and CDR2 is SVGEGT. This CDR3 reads CASTNAGTYRDYGYTF. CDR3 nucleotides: TGTGCCAGCACCAACGCCGGGACATACCGTGACTATGGCTACACCTTC.

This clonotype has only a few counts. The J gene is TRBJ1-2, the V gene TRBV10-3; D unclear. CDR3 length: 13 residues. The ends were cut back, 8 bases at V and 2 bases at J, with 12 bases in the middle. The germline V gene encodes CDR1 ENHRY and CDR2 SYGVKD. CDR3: CAILPTENYGYTF. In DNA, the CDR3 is TGTGCCATCCTCCCAACAGAGAACTATGGCTACACCTTC.

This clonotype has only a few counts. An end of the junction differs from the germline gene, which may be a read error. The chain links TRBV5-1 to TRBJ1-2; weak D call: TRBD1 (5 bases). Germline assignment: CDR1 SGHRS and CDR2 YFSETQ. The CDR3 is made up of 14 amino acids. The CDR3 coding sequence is TGCGCCAGCACCCTCGATGGGGCAGGGAATGGCCACACCTTC. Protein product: CASTLDGAGNGHTF.

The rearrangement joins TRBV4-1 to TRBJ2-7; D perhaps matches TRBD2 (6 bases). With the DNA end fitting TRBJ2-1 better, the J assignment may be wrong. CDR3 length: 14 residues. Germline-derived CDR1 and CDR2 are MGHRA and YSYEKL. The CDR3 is CASSQDPGEAWQFF. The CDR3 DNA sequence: TGCGCCAGCAGCCAAGATCCCGGGGAGGCTTGGCAGTTCTTC.

The CDR3 reads CASSDSGGRGPQHF. The CDR3 nucleotides read TGTGCCAGCAGCGATAGCGGGGGTAGGGGGCCCCAGCATTTT. The chain combines TRBV7-9 with TRBJ1-5, with D tentatively TRBD1 (5 bases). The germline gives CDR1 SEHNR, CDR2 FQNEAQ (reference sequence). V gave up 5 bases and J gave up 9 bases, with 17 bases separating them. The CDR3 spans 14 residues. The complete variable domain, with remaining parts taken from reference TRBV7-9 and TRBJ1-5, reads DTGVSQNPRHKITKRGQNVTFRCDPISEHNRLYWYRQTLGQGPEFLTYFQNEAQLEKSRLLSDRFSAERPKGSFSTLEIQRTEQGDSAMYLCASSDSGGRGPQHFGDGTRLSIL.

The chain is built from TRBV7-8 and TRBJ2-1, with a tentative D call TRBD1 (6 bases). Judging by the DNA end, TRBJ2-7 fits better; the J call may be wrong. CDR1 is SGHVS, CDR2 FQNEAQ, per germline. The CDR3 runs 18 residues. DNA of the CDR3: TGTGCCAGCAGCTTAGCGCTAGCAGCTCTGAGAGGGGGCTACGAGCAGTACTTC. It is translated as CASSLALAALRGGYEQYF.

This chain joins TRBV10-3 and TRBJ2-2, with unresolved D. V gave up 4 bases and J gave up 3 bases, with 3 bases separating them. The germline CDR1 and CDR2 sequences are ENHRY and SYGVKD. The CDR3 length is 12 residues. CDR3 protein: CAISGDTGELFF. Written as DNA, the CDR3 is TGTGCCATCAGTGGAGACACCGGGGAGCTGTTTTTT.

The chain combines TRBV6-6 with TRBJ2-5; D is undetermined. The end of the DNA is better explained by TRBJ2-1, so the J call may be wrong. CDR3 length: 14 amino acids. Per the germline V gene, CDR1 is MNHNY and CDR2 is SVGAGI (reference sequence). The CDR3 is CASSYSRHRGEQFF. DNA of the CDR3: TGTGCCAGCAGTTACTCTCGACACCGAGGTGAGCAGTTCTTC.

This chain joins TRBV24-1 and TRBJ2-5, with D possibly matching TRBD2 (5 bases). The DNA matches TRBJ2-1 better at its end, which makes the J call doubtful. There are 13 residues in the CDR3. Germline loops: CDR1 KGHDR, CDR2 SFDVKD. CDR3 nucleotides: TGTGCCACCAGTGATTTGAACGGGGTCGAGCAGTTCTTC. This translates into CATSDLNGVEQFF.

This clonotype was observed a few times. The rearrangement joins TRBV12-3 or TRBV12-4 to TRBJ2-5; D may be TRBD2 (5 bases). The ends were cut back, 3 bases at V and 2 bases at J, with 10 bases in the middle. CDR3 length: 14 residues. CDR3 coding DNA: TGTGCCAGCAGTTTTATGAGCGGACAAGAGACCCAGTACTTC. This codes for CASSFMSGQETQYF.

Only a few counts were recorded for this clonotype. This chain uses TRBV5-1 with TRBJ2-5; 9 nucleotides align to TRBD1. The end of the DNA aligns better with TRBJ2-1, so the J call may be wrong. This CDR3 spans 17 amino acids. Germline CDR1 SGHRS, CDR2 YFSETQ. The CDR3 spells CASSLIIWTGVGNEQFF. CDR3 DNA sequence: TGCGCCAGCAGCTTGATCATATGGACAGGGGTTGGCAATGAGCAGTTCTTC.

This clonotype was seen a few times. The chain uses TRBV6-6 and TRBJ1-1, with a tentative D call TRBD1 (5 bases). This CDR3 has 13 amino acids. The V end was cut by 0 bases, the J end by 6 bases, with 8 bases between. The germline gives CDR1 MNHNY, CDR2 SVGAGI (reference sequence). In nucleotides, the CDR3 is TGTGCCAGCAGTTACTCCGGGACTTCTGAAGCTTTCTTT. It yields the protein CASSYSGTSEAFF.

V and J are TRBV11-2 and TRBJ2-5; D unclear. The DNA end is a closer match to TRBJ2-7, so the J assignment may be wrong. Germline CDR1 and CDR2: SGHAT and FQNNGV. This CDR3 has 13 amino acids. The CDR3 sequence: CASSLGFPYEQYF. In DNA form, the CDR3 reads TGTGCCAGCAGCTTGGGGTTTCCCTACGAGCAGTACTTC.

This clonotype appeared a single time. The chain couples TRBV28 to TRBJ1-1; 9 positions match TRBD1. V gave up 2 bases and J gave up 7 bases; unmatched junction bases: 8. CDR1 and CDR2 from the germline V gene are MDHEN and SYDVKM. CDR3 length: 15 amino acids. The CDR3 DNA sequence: TGTGCCAGCAGTTTACCCGGGACAGGGAACCGTGAAGCTTTCTTT. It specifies CASSLPGTGNREAFF.

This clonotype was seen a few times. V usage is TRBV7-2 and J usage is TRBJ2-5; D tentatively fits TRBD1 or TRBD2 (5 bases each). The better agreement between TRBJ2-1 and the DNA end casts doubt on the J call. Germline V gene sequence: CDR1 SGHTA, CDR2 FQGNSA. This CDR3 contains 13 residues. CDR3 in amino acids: CASSLGSGTEQFF. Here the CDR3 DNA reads TGTGCCAGCAGCTTAGGTTCAGGGACTGAGCAGTTCTTC.

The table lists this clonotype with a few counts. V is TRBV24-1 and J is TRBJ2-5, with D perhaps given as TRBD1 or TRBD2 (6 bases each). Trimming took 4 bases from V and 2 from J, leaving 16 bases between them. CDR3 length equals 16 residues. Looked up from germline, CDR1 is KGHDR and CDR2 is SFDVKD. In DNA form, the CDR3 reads TGTGCCACCAGTGACCCGGACAGACGGGGGCAAGAGACCCAGTACTTC. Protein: CATSDPDRRGQETQYF.

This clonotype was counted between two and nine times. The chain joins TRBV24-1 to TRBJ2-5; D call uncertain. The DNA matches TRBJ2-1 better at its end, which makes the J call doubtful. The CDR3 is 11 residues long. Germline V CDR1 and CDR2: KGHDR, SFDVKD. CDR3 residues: CATGGENEQFF. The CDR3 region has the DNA TGTGCCACCGGTGGCGAAAATGAGCAGTTCTTC.

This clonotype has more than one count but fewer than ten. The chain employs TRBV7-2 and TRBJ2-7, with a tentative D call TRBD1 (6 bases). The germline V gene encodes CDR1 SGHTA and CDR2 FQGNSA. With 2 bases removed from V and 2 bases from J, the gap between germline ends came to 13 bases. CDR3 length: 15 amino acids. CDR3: CASSLLGTTAYEQYF. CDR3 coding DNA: TGTGCCAGCAGCTTATTGGGGACAACAGCCTACGAGCAGTACTTC.

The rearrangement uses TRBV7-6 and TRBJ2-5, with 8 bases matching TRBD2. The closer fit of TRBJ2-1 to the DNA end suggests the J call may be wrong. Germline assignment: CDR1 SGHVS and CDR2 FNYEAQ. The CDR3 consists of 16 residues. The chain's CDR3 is CASSVGEGAGAGEQFF. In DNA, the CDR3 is TGTGCCAGCAGTGTCGGTGAGGGAGCGGGAGCGGGTGAGCAGTTCTTC.

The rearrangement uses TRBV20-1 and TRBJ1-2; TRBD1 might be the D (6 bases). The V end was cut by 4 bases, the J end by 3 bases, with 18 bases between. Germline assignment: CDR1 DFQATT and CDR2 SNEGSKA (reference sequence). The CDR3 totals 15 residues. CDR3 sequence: CSATGDSRRDYGYTF. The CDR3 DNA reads TGCAGTGCTACAGGGGACTCTCGCCGGGACTATGGCTACACCTTC.

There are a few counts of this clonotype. The CDR3 DNA follows: TGCAGCGCTAGGACAGGGGTAGGGCAGTACTTC. Protein: CSARTGVGQYF. The V call is TRBV29-1, the J call TRBJ2-5; 9 bases are a match to TRBD1. J lost 11 bases, V lost 7 bases, and 8 bases had no gene match. Looked up from germline, CDR1 is SQVTM and CDR2 is ANQGSEA. The CDR3 spans 11 residues.

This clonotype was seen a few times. CDR3 sequence: CASTGTFNYEQYF. The CDR3 coding sequence is TGTGCCAGCACCGGGACATTCAACTACGAGCAGTACTTC. The J gene is TRBJ2-7, the V gene TRBV12-3 or TRBV12-4; D might be TRBD1 (6 bases). V was pared by 7 bases and J by 3 bases, with 13 bases between. This CDR3 has 13 residues.

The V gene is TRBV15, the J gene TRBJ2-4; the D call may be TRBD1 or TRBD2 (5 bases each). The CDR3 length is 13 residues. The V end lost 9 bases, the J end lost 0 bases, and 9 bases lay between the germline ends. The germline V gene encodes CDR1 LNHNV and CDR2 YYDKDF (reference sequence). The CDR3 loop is CATTGPAKNIQYF. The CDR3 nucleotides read TGTGCCACTACGGGGCCAGCCAAAAACATTCAGTACTTC.

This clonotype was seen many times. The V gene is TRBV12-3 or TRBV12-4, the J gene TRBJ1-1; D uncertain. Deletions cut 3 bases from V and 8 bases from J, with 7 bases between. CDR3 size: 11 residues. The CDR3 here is CASSFSSEAFF. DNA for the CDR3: TGTGCCAGCAGTTTTTCATCCGAAGCTTTCTTT.

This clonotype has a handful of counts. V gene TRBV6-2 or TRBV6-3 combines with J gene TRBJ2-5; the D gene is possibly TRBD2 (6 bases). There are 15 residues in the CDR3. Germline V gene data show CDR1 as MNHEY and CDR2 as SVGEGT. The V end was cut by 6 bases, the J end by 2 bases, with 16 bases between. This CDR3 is CASSFAALAQETQYF. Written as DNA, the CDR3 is TGTGCCAGCAGCTTCGCAGCCCTAGCGCAAGAGACCCAGTACTTC.

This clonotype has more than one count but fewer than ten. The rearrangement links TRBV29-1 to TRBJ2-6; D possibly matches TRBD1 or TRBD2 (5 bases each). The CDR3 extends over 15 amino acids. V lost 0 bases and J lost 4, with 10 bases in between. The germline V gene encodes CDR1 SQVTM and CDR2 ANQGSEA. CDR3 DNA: TGCAGCGTTGAAGATACCGGGGCCGGGGCCAACGTCCTGACTTTC. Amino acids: CSVEDTGAGANVLTF. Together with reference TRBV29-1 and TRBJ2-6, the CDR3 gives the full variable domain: SAVISQKPSRDICQRGTSLTIQCQVDSQVTMMFWYRQQPGQSLTLIATANQGSEATYESGFVIDKFPISRPNLTFSTLTVSNMSPEDSSIYLCSVEDTGAGANVLTFGAGSRLTVL.

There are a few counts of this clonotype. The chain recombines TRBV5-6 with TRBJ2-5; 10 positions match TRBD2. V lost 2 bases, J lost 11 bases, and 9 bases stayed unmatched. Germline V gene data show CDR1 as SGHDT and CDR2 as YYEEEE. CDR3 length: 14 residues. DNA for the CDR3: TGTGCCAGCAGCTTTCAAGCGGGAGGGCGGTGGCAGTACTTC. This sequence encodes CASSFQAGGRWQYF.

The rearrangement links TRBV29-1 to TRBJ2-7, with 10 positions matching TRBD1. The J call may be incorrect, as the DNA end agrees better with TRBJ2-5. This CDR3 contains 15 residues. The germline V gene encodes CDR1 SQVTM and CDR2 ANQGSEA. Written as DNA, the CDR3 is TGCAGCGTTGAAGAGGAAGGACAGGGGGTGTGGACCCAGTACTTC. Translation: CSVEEEGQGVWTQYF.

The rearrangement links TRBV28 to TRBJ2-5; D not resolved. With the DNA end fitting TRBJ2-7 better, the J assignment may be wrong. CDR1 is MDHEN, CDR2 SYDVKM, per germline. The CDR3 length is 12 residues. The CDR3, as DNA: TGTGCCAGCAGGCGGTCTGTTTCCGAGCAGTACTTC. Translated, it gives CASRRSVSEQYF.